Sequencing of this T cell receptor beta chain was carried out in a study of STAT5B mutations in CD4+ large granular lymphocyte leukemia. To note about this clone: Antigen unknown.

Study results and limitations: Top patient clones used TRBV06 genes more often: 8/27 versus 2/35 in controls.

The CDR3 is made up of 17 amino acids. Germline assignment: CDR1 SEHNR and CDR2 FQNEAQ (reference sequence). The V end was cut by 6 bases, the J end by 0 bases, with 20 bases between. Clones were sequenced by immunoSEQ multiplex PCR, and TCRdb holds only the in-frame ones, with some missing. This table holds roughly 30,000 clones, approximately 80% found once. The source of this sequence is a human donor in good health. The material sequenced was CD4+ T cells from blood buffy coats. J is TRBJ2-5 and V is TRBV7-9; D is perhaps TRBD2 (5 bases). CDR3 amino acids: CASRMDFDSGNQETQYF. DNA for the CDR3: TGTGCCAGCAGAATGGACTTCGATTCCGGGAACCAAGAGACCCAGTACTTC.